The 24 T cell receptor beta chains listed next were all sequenced from one sample in a study of blood T cell repertoires in COVID-19 (TCRdb year 2020). The library relied on the immunoSEQ multiplex PCR assay. The table comes from immuneACCESS by way of TCRdb, which keeps in-frame sequences with V and J called. Part of the clones is missing from these tables; in studies checked, under half for an unresolved V gene and the rest for unknown reasons. The sample table lists approximately 90,000 clones, around nine tenths of them with a count of one. The top ten constitute less than 8.5% of the sample. The sequenced sample consisted of peripheral blood. Source of these receptors: a man in his fifties or sixties with acute or convalescent COVID-19.

The genes are TRBV7-2 and TRBJ1-1; D is perhaps TRBD1 (6 bases). CDR1 and CDR2 from the germline V gene are SGHTA and FQGNSA. The CDR3 is 15 residues long. Trimming removed 2 bases at V and 5 bases at J, with 15 bases between. CDR3 DNA sequence: TGTGCCAGCAGCTTATTACAGGGAGTAGGGACTGAAGCTTTCTTT. Amino acid sequence: CASSLLQGVGTEAFF.

V and J are TRBV7-9 and TRBJ2-1, with 10 bases aligning to TRBD2. The CDR3 runs to 15 residues. Trimming took 2 bases from V and 8 from J; bases not matched to a gene: 6. Per germline, CDR1 SEHNR and CDR2 FQNEAQ (reference sequence). The CDR3, as DNA: TGTGCCAGCAGCTTACTGGCTAGCGGGAGCGATGAGCAGTTCTTC. It codes for CASSLLASGSDEQFF.

Only a few counts were recorded for this clone. This chain uses TRBV6-2 or TRBV6-3 with TRBJ2-1, with TRBD1 matching over 7 bases. Germline V CDR1 and CDR2: MNHEY, SVGEGT. The CDR3 consists of 18 residues. V lost 0 bases to trimming and J lost 7 bases; unmatched junction nucleotides: 15. As DNA, the CDR3 is TGTGCCAGCAGTTACTCGTCGGTCCTCGGGACAGAAATTAATGAGCAGTTCTTC. Translated: CASSYSSVLGTEINEQFF.

CDR3 amino acids: CASSAGLVNNEQFF. The CDR3 DNA sequence: TGCGCCAGCAGTGCGGGACTAGTGAATAATGAGCAGTTCTTC. The chain joins TRBV10-1 to TRBJ2-1; 8 bases line up with TRBD2. The V and J ends lost 4 bases and 7 bases, in that order; junction bases with no gene match: 6. Germline loops: CDR1 WNHNN, CDR2 SYGVQD (reference sequence). This CDR3 has 14 residues.

The chain joins TRBV10-1 to TRBJ2-7; 8 bases agree with TRBD1. This CDR3 has 13 residues. Trimming cost V 5 bases and J 1 base; bases outside gene matches: 1. The germline gives CDR1 WNHNN, CDR2 SYGVQD (reference sequence). The CDR3 region is CASSRQGSYEQYF. The CDR3 coding sequence is TGCGCCAGCAGTCGACAGGGGTCCTACGAGCAGTACTTC.

The chain links TRBV5-4 to TRBJ2-1, with 10 bases lining up with TRBD1. J gave up 2 bases and V 4 bases, and 3 bases lay outside the gene matches. CDR1 and CDR2 from the germline V gene are SGHNT and YYREEE (reference sequence). The CDR3 runs to 15 residues. For the CDR3, the DNA is TGTGCCAGCAGCGAGGGACAGGGGACCTACAATGAGCAGTTCTTC. Residues: CASSEGQGTYNEQFF.

This chain links TRBV13 with TRBJ2-1, with 11 bases matching TRBD2. V was clipped by 5 bases and J by 6 bases; unmatched bases: 9. CDR1 PRHDT and CDR2 FYEKMQ come from the germline V gene (reference sequence). This CDR3 has 16 amino acids. The CDR3 reads CASSQNSGRVANEQFF. In DNA form, the CDR3 reads TGTGCCAGCAGCCAAAATAGCGGGAGGGTCGCCAATGAGCAGTTCTTC.

A single count supports this clone. The rearrangement links TRBV2 to TRBJ1-5; D is undetermined. The V gene lost 6 bases and the J gene lost 5 bases, with 17 bases spanning the gap. The CDR3 length is 15 residues. CDR1 is SNHLY and CDR2 is FYNNEI in the germline V gene. CDR3 loop: CASSQRWTGYQPQHF. In DNA form, the CDR3 reads TGTGCCAGCAGCCAGAGGTGGACTGGGTATCAGCCCCAGCATTTT.

In DNA, the CDR3 is TGTGCCACCAGTGATTCGCTAGCGGGAGCCGCCAATGAGCAGTTCTTC. Amino acids: CATSDSLAGAANEQFF. This chain uses TRBV24-1 with TRBJ2-1, with 10 bases identical to TRBD2. V gave up 2 bases and J gave up 6 bases; unmatched junction bases: 6. CDR3 length equals 16 residues. Germline V CDR1 and CDR2: KGHDR, SFDVKD.

The V gene is TRBV2, the J gene TRBJ1-2; no clear D gene. V gave up 7 bases and J gave up 0 bases, with 6 bases separating them. This CDR3 is built from 12 residues. Germline V gene lookup returns CDR1 SNHLY and CDR2 FYNNEI. CDR3 bases: TGTGCCAGCACGAGAGCTAACTATGGCTACACCTTC. Its protein is CASTRANYGYTF.

The count of this clone is one. This chain joins TRBV5-1 and TRBJ1-2; 10 bases are shared with TRBD1. Per the germline V gene, CDR1 is SGHRS and CDR2 is YFSETQ. After removal of 0 bases from V and 8 bases from J, the junction contained 4 bases not matched to a gene. This CDR3 spans 14 amino acids. CDR3 sequence reads: CASSLEGTGDGYTF. In DNA, the CDR3 is TGCGCCAGCAGCTTGGAAGGGACAGGGGACGGCTACACCTTC.

The gene calls are TRBV10-3 and TRBJ2-3, with 8 positions matching TRBD1. The CDR3 contains 15 residues. With V trimmed by 6 bases and J by 2 bases, 7 bases remained unmatched. Germline V CDR1 and CDR2: ENHRY, SYGVKD. This chain's CDR3 is CAISAGTGNTDTQYF. The CDR3 coding sequence is TGTGCCATCAGCGCCGGGACAGGAAACACAGATACGCAGTATTTT.

This rearrangement joins TRBV5-1 to TRBJ2-5, with TRBD1 identical over 8 bases. This CDR3 is built from 15 residues. CDR1 is SGHRS, CDR2 YFSETQ, per germline. Trimming cost V 4 bases and J 1 base; bases outside gene matches: 6. The CDR3 region has the DNA TGCGCCAGCAGCGGCGACAGGGGACTCCAAGAGACCCAGTACTTC. Translated: CASSGDRGLQETQYF.

V usage is TRBV6-1 and J usage is TRBJ2-7; 11 nucleotides agree with TRBD1. Germline CDR1 reads MNHNS; CDR2 reads SASEGT. V lost 8 bases to trimming and J lost 4 bases; unmatched junction nucleotides: 4. CDR3 length equals 13 residues. The CDR3: CASSGTGGYEQYF. In nucleotides, the CDR3 is TGTGCCAGCTCCGGGACAGGGGGATACGAGCAGTACTTC.

The chain recombines TRBV12-5 with TRBJ2-5, with D tentatively TRBD1 (5 bases). V shed 5 bases and J shed 5 bases, with 18 bases lying between them. The CDR3 totals 15 residues. Germline V lookup: CDR1 LGHNT, CDR2 FRNRAP. The CDR3 loop reads CASGRHRTLGETQYF. DNA for the CDR3: TGTGCTAGTGGTAGGCACAGGACACTGGGGGAGACCCAGTACTTC.

This rearrangement joins TRBV5-1 to TRBJ2-2; D gene ambiguous. The V end was cut by 2 bases, the J end by 0 bases, with 11 bases between. Germline CDR1 and CDR2: SGHRS and YFSETQ. This CDR3 is built from 16 residues. The CDR3 loop is CASSLSGLSNTGELFF. The CDR3 bases are TGCGCCAGCAGCTTAAGTGGTCTATCGAACACCGGGGAGCTGTTTTTT.

This clone was seen a few times. The V and J genes are TRBV29-1 and TRBJ2-3; possibly TRBD1 for D (6 bases). V was clipped by 6 bases and J by 6 bases, with 13 bases between them. CDR1 and CDR2 from the germline V gene are SQVTM and ANQGSEA. This CDR3 comprises 12 residues. The CDR3 sequence is CSVNRVGDTQYF. CDR3 in DNA: TGCAGCGTGAACAGGGTAGGGGATACGCAGTATTTT.

The gene calls are TRBV5-4 and TRBJ2-1; 8 positions agree with TRBD1. V shed 3 bases and J 9 bases; nucleotides not matched to a gene: 8. CDR3 length: 14 residues. CDR1 is SGHNT, CDR2 YYREEE, per germline (reference sequence). In DNA form, the CDR3 reads TGTGCCAGCAGCTCCCGACAGGGGATGGCTGAGCAGTTCTTC. This gives the protein CASSSRQGMAEQFF.

Regarding this clone: Other DNA sequences in this specimen translate into the identical CDR3. The rearrangement joins TRBV30 to TRBJ1-3, with TRBD1 matching over 8 bases. CDR1 and CDR2 (germline): GTSNPN, SVGIG (reference sequence). V trimming: 4 bases; J trimming: 0 bases; junction bases outside the gene matches: 2. The CDR3 runs 14 residues. The CDR3 nucleotides are TGTGCCTGGAAAACAGGGGGCTCTGGAAACACCATATATTTT. Translating gives CAWKTGGSGNTIYF.

V is TRBV24-1 and J is TRBJ2-7; possibly TRBD1 for D (8 bases). Trimming shortened V by 9 bases and J by 4 bases, and 27 bases separated the two germline ends. This CDR3 spans 17 amino acids. The V gene's germline CDR1 is KGHDR and CDR2 SFDVKD. The CDR3 nucleotides read TGTGCCACCTGGGACAGGAGCACCCAATCGGGGGGTTACGAGCAGTACTTC. Translated, it gives CATWDRSTQSGGYEQYF.

The V and J genes are TRBV27 and TRBJ1-5, with D hard to call. CDR3 length equals 15 residues. V lost 6 bases and J 0 bases, leaving 12 bases between the germline ends. Germline CDR1 MNHEY, CDR2 SMNVEV (reference sequence). This CDR3 is CASREGTFSNQPQHF. CDR3 nucleotides: TGTGCCAGCAGAGAGGGTACTTTTAGCAATCAGCCCCAGCATTTT.

The chain recombines TRBV4-3 with TRBJ2-5, with D hard to call. The CDR3 contains 14 residues. V gave up 0 bases and J gave up 5 bases, with 10 bases separating them. CDR1 LGHNA and CDR2 YSLEER come from the germline V gene. DNA of the CDR3: TGCGCCAGCAGCCAAGAGGTAGTTAGCGAGACCCAGTACTTC. Amino acids: CASSQEVVSETQYF.

The rearrangement joins TRBV30 to TRBJ1-1, with TRBD1 matching 9 bases. Per the germline V gene, CDR1 is GTSNPN and CDR2 is SVGIG (reference sequence). The CDR3 consists of 13 residues. V was pared by 8 bases and J by 4 bases, with 8 bases of the junction left unmatched. The CDR3 DNA reads TGTGCCGGCAAACAGGGGGCGCCCACTGAAGCTTTCTTT. Translated, it gives CAGKQGAPTEAFF.

The chain couples TRBV4-1 to TRBJ1-1, with D unresolved. Looked up from germline, CDR1 is MGHRA and CDR2 is YSYEKL. Deletions cut 2 bases from V and 4 bases from J, with 17 bases between. This CDR3 spans 16 amino acids. The CDR3 DNA follows: TGCGCCAGCAGCCAATTATCATCGACTCTGCTCACTGAAGCTTTCTTT. Its translation: CASSQLSSTLLTEAFF.